The 13 T cell receptor beta chains in this list originate from one sample, sequenced in a study of T-cell memory formation after mild COVID-19. TCRdb re-analysed the 5' RACE reads in MiXCR, keeping a single row per CDR3 protein. The sample shows 350,000 to 450,000 distinct CDR3 sequences, 20% of them seen only once. The sample comprised PBMCs or a T cell subset sorted from them (not recorded which). The receptors stem from an adult woman who had mild COVID-19 (a few samples of this study predate the infection). Cell type and time point are not known.

The chain has TRBV6-2 or TRBV6-3 and TRBJ2-7; no clear D. Germline CDR1 is MNHEY and CDR2 is SVGEGT. The CDR3 is 12 residues long. V lost 2 bases to trimming and J lost 5 bases, with 7 bases between them. DNA for the CDR3: TGTGCCAGCAGTTACCTTTTCGACGAGCAGTACTTC. The encoded protein is CASSYLFDEQYF.

The sample holds many counts of this clonotype. V gene TRBV7-2 combines with J gene TRBJ2-5; 13 bases map to TRBD2. CDR1 SGHTA and CDR2 FQGNSA come from the germline V gene. With V trimmed by 4 bases and J by 2 bases, 7 bases remained unmatched. This CDR3 spans 17 amino acids. The DNA for the CDR3 is TGTGCCAGCAGCTGGGGGGGACTAGCGGGAATACAAGAGACCCAGTACTTC. Translation: CASSWGGLAGIQETQYF. The whole variable domain, remainder taken from reference TRBV7-2 and TRBJ2-5, is GAGVSQSPSNKVTEKGKDVELRCDPISGHTALYWYRQSLGQGLEFLIYFQGNSAPDKSGLPSDRFSAERTGGSVSTLTIQRTQQEDSAVYLCASSWGGLAGIQETQYFGPGTRLLVL.

In its sample, this clonotype was seen a few times. The V gene is TRBV9, the J gene TRBJ2-5; tentative D call: TRBD1 (6 bases). Trimming cost V 0 bases and J 4 bases, with 7 bases left between them. The CDR3 sequence is 13 residues long. Germline values: CDR1 SGDLS, CDR2 YYNGEE. CDR3 amino acids: CASSVGGRETQYF. The CDR3 DNA is TGTGCCAGCAGCGTAGGGGGGCGAGAGACCCAGTACTTC.

This clonotype showed up just a few times. V and J are TRBV25-1 and TRBJ1-1; D uncertain. V was clipped by 2 bases and J by 7 bases, with 20 bases between them. Germline V gene lookup returns CDR1 MGHDK and CDR2 SYGVNS. The CDR3 sequence is 16 residues long. The CDR3 region has the DNA TGTGCCAGCAGTGAAGTCTTCGAGGGAGGTAACGGTGAAGCTTTCTTT. Encoded protein: CASSEVFEGGNGEAFF.

This clonotype was counted at least ten times. V is TRBV12-3 or TRBV12-4 and J is TRBJ2-7; TRBD1 agrees at 7 bases. With 3 bases clipped from V and 3 bases from J, the junction kept 5 bases outside the gene matches. CDR3 length equals 14 residues. CDR3 bases: TGTGCCAGCAGTTTTGGGACAGCCAACTACGAGCAGTACTTC. This codes for CASSFGTANYEQYF.

The rearrangement links TRBV24-1 to TRBJ2-5, with 7 positions matching TRBD1. With 3 bases clipped from V and 5 bases from J, the junction kept 11 bases outside the gene matches. From germline, CDR1 is KGHDR and CDR2 SFDVKD. CDR3 length: 16 residues. CDR3: CATSDPGTDKGETQYF. The CDR3 nucleotides read TGTGCCACCAGTGATCCCGGGACAGATAAGGGGGAGACCCAGTACTTC.

V gene TRBV20-1 combines with J gene TRBJ2-7, with 7 bases matching TRBD1. J gave up 3 bases and V 4 bases, and 6 bases lay outside the gene matches. Germline V gene sequence: CDR1 DFQATT, CDR2 SNEGSKA (reference sequence). The CDR3 has 13 amino acids. For the CDR3, the DNA is TGCAGTGCTATCCGGGACAGAGACTACGAGCAGTACTTC. Protein: CSAIRDRDYEQYF.

This clonotype was picked up many times. The chain uses TRBV4-1 and TRBJ1-2, with TRBD1 matching 8 bases. Germline V gene data show CDR1 as MGHRA and CDR2 as YSYEKL. V lost 4 bases, J lost 2 bases, and 15 bases stayed unmatched. The length of the CDR3 is 18 residues. CDR3 sequence reads: CASSLTSTQGANNYGYTF. The CDR3 region has the DNA TGCGCCAGCAGCCTCACTTCAACCCAGGGGGCGAACAACTATGGCTACACCTTC.

The chain has TRBV29-1 and TRBJ1-1; no reliable D call. Germline loops: CDR1 SQVTM, CDR2 ANQGSEA. The ends were cut back, 6 bases at V and 2 bases at J, with 16 bases in the middle. The CDR3 runs to 14 residues. The DNA of the CDR3 is TGCAGCGTGGCACCCGTAATCAGAAACACTGAAGCTTTCTTT. It encodes CSVAPVIRNTEAFF.

This chain uses TRBV7-8 with TRBJ2-3; D not resolved. The CDR3 sequence is 15 residues long. V was pared by 0 bases and J by 1 base, with 8 bases between. The germline gives CDR1 SGHVS, CDR2 FQNEAQ. CDR3 sequence (DNA): TGTGCCAGCAGCTTAGCTCTCCGGGGCACAGATACGCAGTATTTT. Translation: CASSLALRGTDTQYF. Supplemented by reference TRBV7-8 and TRBJ2-3, the full variable domain reads GAGVSQSPRYKVAKRGQDVALRCDPISGHVSLFWYQQALGQGPEFLTYFQNEAQLDKSGLPSDRFFAERPEGSVSTLKIQRTQQEDSAVYLCASSLALRGTDTQYFGPGTRLTVL.

The V gene is TRBV4-1, the J gene TRBJ1-5, with a possible D match to TRBD1 (6 bases). This CDR3 has 21 residues. The V end was cut by 3 bases, the J end by 2 bases, with 29 bases between. From germline, CDR1 is MGHRA and CDR2 YSYEKL. CDR3 residues: CASSHIGLNQGQLFGNQPQHF. CDR3 sequence (DNA): TGCGCCAGCAGCCATATCGGCCTCAACCAGGGGCAACTCTTCGGCAATCAGCCCCAGCATTTT.

In this sample, this clonotype turned up a few times. V gene TRBV24-1 combines with J gene TRBJ2-7, with D perhaps TRBD2 (6 bases). Germline CDR1 is KGHDR and CDR2 is SFDVKD. The CDR3 totals 15 residues. V gave up 3 bases and J gave up 2 bases, with 13 bases separating them. The CDR3 bases are TGTGCCACCAGTGATCCCCAGGGAGGAACCTACGAGCAGTACTTC. Amino acids: CATSDPQGGTYEQYF.

Remarks on this clonotype: One base away lies a much larger clone, so this may be a sequencing read error. J is TRBJ2-3 and V is TRBV7-9; 8 bases line up with TRBD2. Germline V gene lookup returns CDR1 SEHNR and CDR2 FQNEAQ (reference sequence). This CDR3 spans 15 amino acids. CDR3 in DNA: TGTGCCATCAGCCGCGGACTAGCTGACACAGATACGCAGTATTTT. Translation gives CAISRGLADTDTQYF.